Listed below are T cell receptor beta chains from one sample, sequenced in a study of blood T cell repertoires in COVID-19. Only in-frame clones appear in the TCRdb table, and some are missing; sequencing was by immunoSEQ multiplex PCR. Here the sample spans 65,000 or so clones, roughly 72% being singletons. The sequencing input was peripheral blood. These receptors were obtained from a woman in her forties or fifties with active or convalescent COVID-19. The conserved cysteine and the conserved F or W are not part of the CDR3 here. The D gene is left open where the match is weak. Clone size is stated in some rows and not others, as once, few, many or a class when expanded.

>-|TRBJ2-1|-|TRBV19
ASSISPREQF
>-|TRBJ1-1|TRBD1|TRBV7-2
ASSLTGSTEAF
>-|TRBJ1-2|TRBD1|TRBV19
ASGRGQAVGYGYT
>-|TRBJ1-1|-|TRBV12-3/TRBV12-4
ASSLQGGTEAF
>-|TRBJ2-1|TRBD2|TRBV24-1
ATSDPTKASGGGDNEQF
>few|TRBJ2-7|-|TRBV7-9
ASSIGVRQY
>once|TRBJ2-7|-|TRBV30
AWSPTWTASGQY
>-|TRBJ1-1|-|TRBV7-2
ASSQSRTEAF
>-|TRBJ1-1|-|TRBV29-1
SVVRTGAEAF
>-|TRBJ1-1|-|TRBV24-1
ATSESRAGRGNTEAF
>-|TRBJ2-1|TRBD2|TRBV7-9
ASSFIAGAGEQF
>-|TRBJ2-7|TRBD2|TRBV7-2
ASSFTRDYYEQY
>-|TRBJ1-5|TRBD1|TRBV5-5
ASSTVTGEYQPQH
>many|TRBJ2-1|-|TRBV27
ASSLSHPVYNEQF
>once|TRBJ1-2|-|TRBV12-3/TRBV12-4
ASSLGQIYGYT
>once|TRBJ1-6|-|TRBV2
ASNFQGLETLH
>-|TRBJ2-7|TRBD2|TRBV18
ASSRGLAGGYEQY
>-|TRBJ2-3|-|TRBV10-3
AISEGTPDTQY
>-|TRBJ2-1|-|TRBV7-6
ASSPEVGLKHEQF
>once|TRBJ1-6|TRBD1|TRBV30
AWSAWTGGDSPLH
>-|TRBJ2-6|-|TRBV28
ASSLILSGSGANVLT
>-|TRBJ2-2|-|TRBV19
ASTAGTSRAGELF
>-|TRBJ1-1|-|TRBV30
AWMVLTEAF
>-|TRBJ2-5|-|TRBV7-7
ASSLVGSSGETQY
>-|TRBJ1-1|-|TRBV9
ASSEHRGVVNTEAF
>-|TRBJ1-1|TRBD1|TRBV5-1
ASSFWTGNTEAF
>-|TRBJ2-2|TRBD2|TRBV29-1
SAGEGTGELF
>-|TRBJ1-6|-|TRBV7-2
ASSLEGTASPLH
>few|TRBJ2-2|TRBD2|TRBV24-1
ATSDFRGLAGVDTGELF
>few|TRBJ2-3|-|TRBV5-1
ASSVEADTQY
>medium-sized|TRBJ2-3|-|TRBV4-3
ASSQESPLGTDTQY
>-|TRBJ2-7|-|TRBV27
ASSLGQTSYEQY
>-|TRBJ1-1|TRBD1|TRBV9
ASSAEDREEAF
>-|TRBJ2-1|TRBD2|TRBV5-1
ASSRAGREGNEQF
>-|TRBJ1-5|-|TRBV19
ASSIASQGGEPQH
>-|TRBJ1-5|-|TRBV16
ASSQSRTDNQPQH
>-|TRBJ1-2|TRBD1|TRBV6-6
ASSYQQGALDGYT
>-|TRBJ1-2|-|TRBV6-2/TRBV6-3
ASSSRRGYT
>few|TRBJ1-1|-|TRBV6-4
ASSVQGGTEAF
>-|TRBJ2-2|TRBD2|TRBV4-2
ASSPGTSGTNTGELF
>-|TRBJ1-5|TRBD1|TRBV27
ASSRGQGYSNQPQH
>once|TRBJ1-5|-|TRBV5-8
ASSWLTGHRNQPQH
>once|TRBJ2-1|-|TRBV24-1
ATSDFGGPSYNEQF
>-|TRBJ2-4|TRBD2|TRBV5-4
ASSSGLAGGNIQY
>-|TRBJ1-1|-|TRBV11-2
ASSLAGVGKAF